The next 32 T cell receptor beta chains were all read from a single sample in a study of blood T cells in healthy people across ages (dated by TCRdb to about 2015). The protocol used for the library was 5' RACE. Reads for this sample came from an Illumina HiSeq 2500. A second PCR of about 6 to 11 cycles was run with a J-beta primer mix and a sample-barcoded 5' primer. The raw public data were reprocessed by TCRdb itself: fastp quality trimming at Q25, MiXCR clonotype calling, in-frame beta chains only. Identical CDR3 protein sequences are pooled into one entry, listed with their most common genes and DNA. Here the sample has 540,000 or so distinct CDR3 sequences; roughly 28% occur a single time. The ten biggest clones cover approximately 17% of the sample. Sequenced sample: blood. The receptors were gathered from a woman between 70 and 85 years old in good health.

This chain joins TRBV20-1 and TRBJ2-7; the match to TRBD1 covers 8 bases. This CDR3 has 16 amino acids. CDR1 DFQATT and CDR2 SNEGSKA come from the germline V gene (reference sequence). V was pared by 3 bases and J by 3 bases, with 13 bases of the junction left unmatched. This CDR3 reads CSASDVGRGLNYEQYF. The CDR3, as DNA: TGCAGTGCTAGCGACGTCGGCAGGGGGCTAAACTACGAGCAGTACTTC.

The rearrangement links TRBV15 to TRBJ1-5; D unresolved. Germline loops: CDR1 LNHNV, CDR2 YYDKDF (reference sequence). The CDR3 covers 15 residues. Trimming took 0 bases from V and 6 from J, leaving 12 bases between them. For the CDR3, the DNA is TGTGCCACCAGCAGAGATGGGAGGGAAGGTCAGCCCCAGCATTTT. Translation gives CATSRDGREGQPQHF. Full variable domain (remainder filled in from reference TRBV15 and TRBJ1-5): DAMVIQNPRYQVTQFGKPVTLSCSQTLNHNVMYWYQQKSSQAPKLLFHYYDKDFNNEADTPDNFQSRRPNTSFCFLDIRSPGLGDTAMYLCATSRDGREGQPQHFGDGTRLSIL.

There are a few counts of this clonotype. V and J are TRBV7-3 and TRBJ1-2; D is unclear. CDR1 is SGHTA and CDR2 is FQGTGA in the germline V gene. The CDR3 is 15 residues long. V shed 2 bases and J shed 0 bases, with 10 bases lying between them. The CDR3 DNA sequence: TGTGCCAGCAGCTTATATAGCAGAGCTAACTATGGCTACACCTTC. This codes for CASSLYSRANYGYTF.

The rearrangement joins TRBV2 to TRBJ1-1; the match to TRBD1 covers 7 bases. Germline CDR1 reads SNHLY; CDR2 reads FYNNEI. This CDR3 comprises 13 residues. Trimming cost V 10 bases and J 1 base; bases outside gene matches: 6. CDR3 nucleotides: TGTGCCAACGGACAGGACGCGAACACTGAAGCTTTCTTT. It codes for CANGQDANTEAFF.

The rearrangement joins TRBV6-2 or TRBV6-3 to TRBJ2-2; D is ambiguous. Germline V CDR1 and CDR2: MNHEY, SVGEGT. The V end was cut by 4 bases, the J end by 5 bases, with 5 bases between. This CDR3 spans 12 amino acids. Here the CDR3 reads CASSSETGELFF. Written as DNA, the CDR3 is TGTGCCAGCAGTTCCGAGACCGGGGAGCTGTTTTTT.

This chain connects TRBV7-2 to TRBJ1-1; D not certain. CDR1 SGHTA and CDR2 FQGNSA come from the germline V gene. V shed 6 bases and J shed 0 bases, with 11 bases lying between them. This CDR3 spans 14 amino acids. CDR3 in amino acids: CASRQAPLNTEAFF. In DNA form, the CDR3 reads TGTGCCAGCAGGCAGGCCCCCTTGAACACTGAAGCTTTCTTT.

CDR3 in DNA: TGCGCCAGCAGCCAAGAACTGGGGGCTGGGGAGACCCAGTACTTC. It translates to CASSQELGAGETQYF. This chain links TRBV4-3 with TRBJ2-5, with D perhaps matching TRBD1 (6 bases). The CDR3 covers 15 residues. CDR1 LGHNA and CDR2 YSLEER come from the germline V gene. Trimming took 0 bases from V and 5 from J, leaving 13 bases between them.

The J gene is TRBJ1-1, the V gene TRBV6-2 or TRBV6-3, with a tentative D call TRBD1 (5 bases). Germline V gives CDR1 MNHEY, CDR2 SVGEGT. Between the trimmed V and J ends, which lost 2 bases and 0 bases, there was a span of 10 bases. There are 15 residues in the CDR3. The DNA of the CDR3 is TGTGCCAGCAGTTACCCGACAGTCATGAACACTGAAGCTTTCTTT. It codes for CASSYPTVMNTEAFF.

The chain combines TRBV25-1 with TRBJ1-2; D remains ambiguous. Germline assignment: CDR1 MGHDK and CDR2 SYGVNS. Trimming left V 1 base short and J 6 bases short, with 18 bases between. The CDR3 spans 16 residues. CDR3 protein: CASSESGRLNSDGYTF. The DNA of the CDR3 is TGTGCCAGCAGTGAATCTGGAAGACTTAATTCGGATGGCTACACCTTC.

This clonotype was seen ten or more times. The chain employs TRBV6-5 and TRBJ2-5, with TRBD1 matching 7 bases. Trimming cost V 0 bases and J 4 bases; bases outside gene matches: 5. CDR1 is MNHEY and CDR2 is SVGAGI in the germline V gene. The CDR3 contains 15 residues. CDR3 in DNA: TGTGCCAGCAGTTACTCCGGACAGGCGATAGAGACCCAGTACTTC. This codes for CASSYSGQAIETQYF.

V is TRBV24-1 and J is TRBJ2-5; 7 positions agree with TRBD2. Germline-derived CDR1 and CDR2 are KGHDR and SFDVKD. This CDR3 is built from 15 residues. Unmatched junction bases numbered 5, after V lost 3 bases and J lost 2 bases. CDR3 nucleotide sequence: TGTGCCACCAGTGATCCTCGGACTAGACAAGAGACCCAGTACTTC. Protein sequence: CATSDPRTRQETQYF.

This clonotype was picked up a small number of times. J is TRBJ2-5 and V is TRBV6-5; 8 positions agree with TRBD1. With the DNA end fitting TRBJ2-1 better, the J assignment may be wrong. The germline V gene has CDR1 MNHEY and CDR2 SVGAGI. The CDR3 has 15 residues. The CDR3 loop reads CASRSPGTGDNEQFF. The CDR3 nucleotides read TGTGCCAGCAGGTCCCCCGGGACAGGCGACAATGAGCAGTTCTTC.

CDR3 residues: CASRRDLANTGELFF. The DNA for the CDR3 is TGCGCCAGCAGACGGGACCTTGCGAACACCGGGGAGCTGTTTTTT. This chain uses TRBV5-1 with TRBJ2-2; the D gene could be TRBD1 or TRBD2 (5 bases each). The CDR3 has 15 residues. V was shortened by 5 bases and J by 0 bases, with 11 bases between the two germline ends. From germline, CDR1 is SGHRS and CDR2 YFSETQ.

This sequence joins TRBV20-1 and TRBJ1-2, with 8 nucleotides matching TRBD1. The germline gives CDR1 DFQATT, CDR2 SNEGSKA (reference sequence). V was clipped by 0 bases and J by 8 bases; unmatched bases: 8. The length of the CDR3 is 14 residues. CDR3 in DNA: TGCAGTGCTAGAGATAGGCAGGGGGCTAGGGGCTACACCTTC. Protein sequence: CSARDRQGARGYTF.

CDR3 sequence (DNA): TGCGCCAGCAGCTGGGGGGACAGAGGAACAGTCGAGCAGTACTTC. Its protein product is CASSWGDRGTVEQYF. This chain joins TRBV5-1 and TRBJ2-1, with D perhaps TRBD1 (7 bases). The closer fit of TRBJ2-7 to the DNA end suggests the J call may be wrong. This CDR3 spans 15 amino acids. CDR1 and CDR2 from the germline V gene are SGHRS and YFSETQ.

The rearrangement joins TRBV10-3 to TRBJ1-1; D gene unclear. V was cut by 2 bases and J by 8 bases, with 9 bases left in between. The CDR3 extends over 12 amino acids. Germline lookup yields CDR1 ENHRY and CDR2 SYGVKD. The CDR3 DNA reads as TGTGCCATCAGTGAGGGCCGAAAGGAAGCTTTCTTT. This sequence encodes CAISEGRKEAFF.

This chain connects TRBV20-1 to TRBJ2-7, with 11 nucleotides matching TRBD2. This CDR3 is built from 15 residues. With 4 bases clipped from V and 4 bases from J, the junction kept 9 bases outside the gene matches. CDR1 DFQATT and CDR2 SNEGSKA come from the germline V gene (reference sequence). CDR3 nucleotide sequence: TGCAGTGCTAAGATCGCCGGGACTAGCGGATACGAGCAGTACTTC. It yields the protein CSAKIAGTSGYEQYF.

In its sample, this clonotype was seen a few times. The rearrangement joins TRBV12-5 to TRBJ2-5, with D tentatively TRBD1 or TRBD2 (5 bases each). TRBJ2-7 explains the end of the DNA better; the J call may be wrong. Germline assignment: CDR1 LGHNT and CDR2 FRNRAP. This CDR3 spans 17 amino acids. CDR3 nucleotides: TGTGCTAGTGGTTTGGTAGCAGGCACGGGGCAGATTGCCGAGCAGTACTTC. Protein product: CASGLVAGTGQIAEQYF.

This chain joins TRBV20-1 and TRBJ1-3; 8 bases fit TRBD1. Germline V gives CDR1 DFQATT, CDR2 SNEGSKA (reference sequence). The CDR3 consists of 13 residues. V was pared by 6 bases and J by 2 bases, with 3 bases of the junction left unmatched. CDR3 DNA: TGCAGTGCGACGACAGGGGCTGGAAACACCATATATTTT. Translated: CSATTGAGNTIYF.

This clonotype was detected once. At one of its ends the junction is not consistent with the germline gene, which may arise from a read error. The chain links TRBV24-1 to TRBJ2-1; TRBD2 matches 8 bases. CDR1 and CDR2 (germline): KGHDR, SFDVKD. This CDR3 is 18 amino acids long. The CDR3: CATSDARTSGGPYNEQVF. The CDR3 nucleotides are TGTGCCACCAGTGATGCAAGGACGAGCGGGGGACCCTACAATGAGCAGGTCTTC.

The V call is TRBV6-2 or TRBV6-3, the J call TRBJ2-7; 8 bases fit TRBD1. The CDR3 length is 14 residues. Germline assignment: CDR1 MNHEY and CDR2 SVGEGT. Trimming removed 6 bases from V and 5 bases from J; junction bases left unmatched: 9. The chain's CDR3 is CASSPQGAGDEQYF. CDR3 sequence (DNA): TGTGCCAGCAGCCCTCAGGGGGCCGGCGACGAGCAGTACTTC.

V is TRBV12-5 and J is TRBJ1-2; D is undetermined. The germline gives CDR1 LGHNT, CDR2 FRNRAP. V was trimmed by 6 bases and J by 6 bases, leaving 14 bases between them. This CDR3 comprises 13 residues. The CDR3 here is CASGGRWRNGYTF. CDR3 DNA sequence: TGTGCTAGTGGGGGAAGGTGGAGGAATGGCTACACCTTC.

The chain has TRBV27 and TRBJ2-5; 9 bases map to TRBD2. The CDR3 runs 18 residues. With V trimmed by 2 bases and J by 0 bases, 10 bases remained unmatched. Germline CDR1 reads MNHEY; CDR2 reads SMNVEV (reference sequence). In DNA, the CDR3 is TGTGCCAGCAGTTTAAACCCAAAGCTAGCGGGGTACCAAGAGACCCAGTACTTC. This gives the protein CASSLNPKLAGYQETQYF.

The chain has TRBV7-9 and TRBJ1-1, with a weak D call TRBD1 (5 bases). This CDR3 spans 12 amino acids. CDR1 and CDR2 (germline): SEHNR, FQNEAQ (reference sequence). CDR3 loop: CATIVLGPEAFF. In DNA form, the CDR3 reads TGTGCTACAATCGTTTTGGGGCCTGAAGCTTTCTTT.

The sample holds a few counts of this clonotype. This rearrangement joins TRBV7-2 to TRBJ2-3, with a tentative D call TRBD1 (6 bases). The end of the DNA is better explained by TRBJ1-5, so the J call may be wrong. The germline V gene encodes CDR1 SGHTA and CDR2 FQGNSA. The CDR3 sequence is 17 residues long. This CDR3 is CASSLVGLAGGGDTQHF. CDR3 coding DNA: TGTGCCAGCAGCCTGGTAGGACTAGCGGGGGGCGGAGATACGCAGCATTTT.

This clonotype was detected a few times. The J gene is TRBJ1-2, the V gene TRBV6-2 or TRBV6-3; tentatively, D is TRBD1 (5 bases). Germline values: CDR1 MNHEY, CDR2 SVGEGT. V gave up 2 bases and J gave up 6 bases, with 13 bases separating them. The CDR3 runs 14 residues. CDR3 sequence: CASSYEAGGHGYTF. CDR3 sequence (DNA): TGTGCCAGCAGTTACGAGGCCGGGGGTCATGGCTACACCTTC.

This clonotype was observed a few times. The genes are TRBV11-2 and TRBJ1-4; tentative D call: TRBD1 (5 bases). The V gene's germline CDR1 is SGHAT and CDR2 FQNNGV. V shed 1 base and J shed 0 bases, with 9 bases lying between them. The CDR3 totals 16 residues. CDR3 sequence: CASSLGLGATNEKLFF. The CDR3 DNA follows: TGTGCCAGCAGCTTAGGCCTGGGGGCAACTAATGAAAAACTGTTTTTT.

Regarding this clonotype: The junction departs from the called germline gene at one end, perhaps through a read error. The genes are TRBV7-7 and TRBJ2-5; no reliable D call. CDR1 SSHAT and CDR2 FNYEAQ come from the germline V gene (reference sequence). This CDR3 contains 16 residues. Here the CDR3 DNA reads TGTGCTAGCAGCGCCACGGGCTCCAGCCCACAAGAGACCCAGTACTTC. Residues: CASSATGSSPQETQYF.

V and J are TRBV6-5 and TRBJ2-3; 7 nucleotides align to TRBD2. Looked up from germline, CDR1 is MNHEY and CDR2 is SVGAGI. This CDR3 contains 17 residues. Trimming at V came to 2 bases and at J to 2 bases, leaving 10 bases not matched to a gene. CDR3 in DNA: TGTGCCAGCAGTTACCCGAAGAGGCGGGGGACCACAGATACGCAGTATTTT. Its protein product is CASSYPKRRGTTDTQYF.

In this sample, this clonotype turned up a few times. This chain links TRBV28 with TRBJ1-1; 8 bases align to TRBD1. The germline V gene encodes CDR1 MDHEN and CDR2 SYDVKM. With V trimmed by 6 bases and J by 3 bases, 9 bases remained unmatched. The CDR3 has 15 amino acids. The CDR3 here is CASSTQGAWDTEAFF. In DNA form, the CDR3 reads TGTGCCAGCAGCACTCAGGGGGCGTGGGACACTGAAGCTTTCTTT.

CDR3: CSVEERTAYGYTF. As DNA, the CDR3 is TGCAGCGTTGAAGAACGGACAGCGTATGGCTACACCTTC. The chain uses TRBV29-1 and TRBJ1-2, with D possibly TRBD1 on 6 matching bases. The germline V and J ends were trimmed by 0 bases and 5 bases, with 10 bases remaining between them. Germline V CDR1 and CDR2: SQVTM, ANQGSEA. The CDR3 contains 13 residues.

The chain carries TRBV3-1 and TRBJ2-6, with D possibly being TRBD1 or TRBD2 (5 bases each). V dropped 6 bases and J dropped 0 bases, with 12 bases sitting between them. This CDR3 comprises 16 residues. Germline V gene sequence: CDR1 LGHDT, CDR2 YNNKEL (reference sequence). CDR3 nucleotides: TGTGCCAGCAGTCCCGGGGCCTTCTCTGGGGCCAACGTCCTGACTTTC. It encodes CASSPGAFSGANVLTF.